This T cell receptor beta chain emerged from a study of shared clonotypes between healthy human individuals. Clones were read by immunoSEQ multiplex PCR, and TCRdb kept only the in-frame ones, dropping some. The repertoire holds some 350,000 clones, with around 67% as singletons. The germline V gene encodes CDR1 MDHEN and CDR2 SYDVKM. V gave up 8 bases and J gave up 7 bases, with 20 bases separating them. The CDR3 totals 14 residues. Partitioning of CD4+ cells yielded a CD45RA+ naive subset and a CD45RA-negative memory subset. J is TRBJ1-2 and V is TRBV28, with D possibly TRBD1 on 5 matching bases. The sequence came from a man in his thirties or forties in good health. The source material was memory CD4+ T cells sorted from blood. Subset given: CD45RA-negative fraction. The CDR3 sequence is CASRIDGARGGYTF. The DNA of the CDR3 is TGTGCCAGCCGGATCGACGGGGCGAGGGGTGGCTACACCTTC.